The 32 T cell receptor beta chains below all came from one sample that was sequenced in a study of T cell changes during pregnancy in multiple sclerosis. Clones were sequenced by immunoSEQ multiplex PCR, and TCRdb holds only the in-frame ones, with some missing. This table holds about 59,000 clones, 93% found once. This specimen was CD8+ T cells from peripheral blood mononuclear cells, taken in the third trimester of pregnancy. Receptors originate from a female donor with multiple sclerosis, enrolled in a pregnancy study.

CDR3 amino acids: CASSDFSGRAGDTQYF. The CDR3 DNA reads as TGTGCCAGCAGTGACTTTAGCGGGAGGGCCGGGGATACGCAGTATTTT. The V gene is TRBV6-4, the J gene TRBJ2-3; 11 bases align to TRBD2. V shed 1 base, J shed 6 bases, and the junction held 6 bases outside the gene matches. Germline values: CDR1 MRHNA, CDR2 SNTAGT. This CDR3 contains 16 residues.

V and J are TRBV5-1 and TRBJ1-1, with D perhaps TRBD1 (5 bases). Germline V gives CDR1 SGHRS, CDR2 YFSETQ. This CDR3 region has 13 residues. The ends were cut back, 5 bases at V and 5 bases at J, with 13 bases in the middle. The CDR3 reads CASRVAGNTEAFF. The CDR3 DNA reads TGCGCCAGCAGAGTCGCAGGGAATACTGAAGCTTTCTTT.

In DNA form, the CDR3 reads TGTGCCAGCAGAGGCTCCCTGGACACGGCTGAAGCTTTCTTT. Its protein product is CASRGSLDTAEAFF. The rearrangement joins TRBV2 to TRBJ1-1; D is possibly TRBD1 (5 bases). V was cut by 6 bases and J by 6 bases, with 17 bases left in between. The CDR3 runs 14 residues. The germline V gene has CDR1 SNHLY and CDR2 FYNNEI.

The rearrangement links TRBV29-1 to TRBJ2-3, with D tentatively TRBD2 (5 bases). V gave up 4 bases and J gave up 9 bases, with 17 bases separating them. CDR1 and CDR2 from the germline V gene are SQVTM and ANQGSEA. CDR3 length: 13 residues. This chain's CDR3 is CSVGGLGRGTQYF. DNA of the CDR3: TGCAGCGTTGGAGGTTTGGGCCGAGGGACGCAGTATTTT.

CDR3 sequence reads: CASSPRAGTGKKTQYF. Here the CDR3 DNA reads TGTGCCAGCAGCCCTAGAGCCGGGACAGGGAAGAAGACCCAGTACTTC. The gene calls are TRBV7-9 and TRBJ2-5, with 9 bases matching TRBD1. This CDR3 region has 16 residues. Germline V gives CDR1 SEHNR, CDR2 FQNEAQ (reference sequence). The V and J ends lost 5 bases and 6 bases, in that order; junction bases with no gene match: 13.

The chain carries TRBV6-1 and TRBJ2-7; TRBD1 agrees at 11 bases. The CDR3 sequence is 15 residues long. Unmatched junction bases numbered 10, after V lost 7 bases and J lost 5 bases. CDR1 MNHNS and CDR2 SASEGT come from the germline V gene. The CDR3, as DNA: TGTGCCAGCACCCAAGGGAGGACAGGGGGCAACGAGCAGTACTTC. Amino acids: CASTQGRTGGNEQYF.

V usage is TRBV5-1 and J usage is TRBJ2-1; TRBD2 aligns across 9 bases. This CDR3 is built from 16 residues. V shed 7 bases and J 4 bases; nucleotides not matched to a gene: 12. Germline V gene sequence: CDR1 SGHRS, CDR2 YFSETQ. The CDR3 region is CASGFGLAPGYNEQFF. CDR3 nucleotide sequence: TGCGCCAGCGGGTTCGGACTAGCGCCAGGATACAATGAGCAGTTCTTC. The complete variable domain, with remaining parts taken from reference TRBV5-1 and TRBJ2-1, reads KAGVTQTPRYLIKTRGQQVTLSCSPISGHRSVSWYQQTPGQGLQFLFEYFSETQRNKGNFPGRFSGRQFSNSRSEMNVSTLELGDSALYLCASGFGLAPGYNEQFFGPGTRLTVL.

This clone occurred once. The chain carries TRBV18 and TRBJ1-4; TRBD1 matches at 8 bases. The ends lost 4 bases at V and 4 bases at J; junction bases unmatched: 2. This CDR3 contains 14 residues. CDR1 and CDR2 from the germline V gene are KGHSH and LQKENI. The CDR3 loop reads CASSLDRGNEKLFF. CDR3 nucleotide sequence: TGTGCCAGCTCACTTGACAGGGGTAATGAAAAACTGTTTTTT.

This chain connects TRBV28 to TRBJ2-3; 9 bases line up with TRBD2. With 6 bases clipped from V and 0 bases from J, the junction kept 4 bases outside the gene matches. The germline V gene has CDR1 MDHEN and CDR2 SYDVKM. The CDR3 sequence is 15 residues long. The CDR3 here is CASRLLAGSTDTQYF. DNA for the CDR3: TGTGCCAGCAGGCTACTAGCGGGTAGCACAGATACGCAGTATTTT.

This clone has a single count. The chain is built from TRBV7-2 and TRBJ1-4; TRBD1 aligns across 11 bases. This CDR3 is built from 15 residues. Germline CDR1 SGHTA, CDR2 FQGNSA. The J segment lost 4 bases and the V segment lost 5 bases, leaving 3 bases of the junction unmatched. The CDR3 DNA is TGTGCCAGCAGCCGGACAGGGGGCCGTAATGAAAAACTGTTTTTT. It translates to CASSRTGGRNEKLFF.

This clone was observed a few times. This chain connects TRBV30 to TRBJ1-1; unclear D gene. Germline lookup yields CDR1 GTSNPN and CDR2 SVGIG (reference sequence). Trimming took off 0 bases at V and 1 base at J, with 6 bases between the two ends. The CDR3 spans 13 residues. CDR3 coding DNA: TGTGCCTGGAGTGTACAAGAGAACACTGAAGCTTTCTTT. Its protein is CAWSVQENTEAFF. The variable domain in full, completed from reference TRBV30 and TRBJ1-1, reads SQTIHQWPATLVQPVGSPLSLECTVEGTSNPNLYWYRQAAGRGLQLLFYSVGIGQISSEVPQNLSASRPQDRQFILSSKKLLLSDSGFYLCAWSVQENTEAFFGQGTRLTVV.

The CDR3 loop is CASSLGLAGRYNEQFF. CDR3 nucleotide sequence: TGTGCCAGCAGCTTAGGACTAGCGGGAAGGTACAATGAGCAGTTCTTC. The rearrangement joins TRBV13 to TRBJ2-1; 10 nucleotides line up with TRBD2. The CDR3 totals 16 residues. Trimming took 0 bases from V and 4 from J; bases not matched to a gene: 3. Germline V CDR1 and CDR2: PRHDT, FYEKMQ (reference sequence). Filled out from reference TRBV13 and TRBJ2-1, the complete variable domain reads AAGVIQSPRHLIKEKRETATLKCYPIPRHDTVYWYQQGPGQDPQFLISFYEKMQSDKGSIPDRFSAQQFSDYHSELNMSSLELGDSALYFCASSLGLAGRYNEQFFGPGTRLTVL.

About this clone itself: At one boundary the junction diverges from the germline segment, which might be a read error. The rearrangement links TRBV18 to TRBJ2-3; 13 bases agree with TRBD2. Germline lookup yields CDR1 KGHSH and CDR2 LQKENI. This CDR3 is 15 amino acids long. The chain's CDR3 is CASSPGTSGTRSSVF. CDR3 coding DNA: TGTGCCAGCTCACCAGGGACTAGCGGGACGCGTTCTTCCGTATTT.

V gene TRBV14 combines with J gene TRBJ2-7; TRBD2 aligns across 10 bases. V gave up 0 bases and J gave up 5 bases; unmatched junction bases: 4. Germline V gene lookup returns CDR1 SGHDN and CDR2 FVKESK. The CDR3 consists of 15 residues. CDR3 protein: CASSQEAAGGDEQYF. CDR3 DNA sequence: TGTGCCAGCAGCCAAGAGGCAGCGGGAGGGGACGAGCAGTACTTC.

The rearrangement uses TRBV12-1 and TRBJ1-1. TRBV12-1 represents a pseudogene. There are 16 residues in the CDR3. This chain's CDR3 is CASSFGPWRFYTEAFF. CDR3 sequence (DNA): TGTGCCAGCAGCTTTGGGCCCTGGAGGTTTTACACTGAAGCTTTCTTT.

CDR3 DNA: TGTGCCAGCAGCGCCCGGCGGATTAGCGGGGAGCTGTTTTTT. Amino acids: CASSARRISGELFF. The chain recombines TRBV9 with TRBJ2-2; D gene ambiguous. V lost 3 bases and J lost 7, with 13 bases in between. The CDR3 runs 14 residues. Germline values: CDR1 SGDLS, CDR2 YYNGEE.

This sequence joins TRBV27 and TRBJ2-3; no clear D gene. Germline CDR1 MNHEY, CDR2 SMNVEV (reference sequence). Trimming removed 7 bases at V and 2 bases at J, with 10 bases between. CDR3 length: 13 residues. In nucleotides, the CDR3 is TGTGCCAGCACTAGAATCCCCACAGATACGCAGTATTTT. This translates into CASTRIPTDTQYF.

This sequence joins TRBV27 and TRBJ2-1, with 9 nucleotides matching TRBD2. V shed 3 bases and J 8 bases; nucleotides not matched to a gene: 11. This CDR3 has 16 amino acids. Germline loops: CDR1 MNHEY, CDR2 SMNVEV (reference sequence). The CDR3 bases are TGTGCCAGCAGTTTTCTTGGCCTAGCGGGAACATATGAGCAGTTCTTC. It encodes CASSFLGLAGTYEQFF.

This chain joins TRBV7-8 and TRBJ2-1, with TRBD2 matching 7 bases. J was trimmed by 2 bases and V by 1 base; bases with no gene match: 5. CDR3 length: 16 amino acids. Germline assignment: CDR1 SGHVS and CDR2 FQNEAQ. CDR3 protein: CASSLEPGGTYNEQFF. CDR3 DNA sequence: TGTGCCAGCAGCTTAGAACCGGGAGGAACCTACAATGAGCAGTTCTTC.

CDR3 coding DNA: TGTGCCAGCAGTTTCCTGAATCAGCCCCAGCATTTT. Translating it yields CASSFLNQPQHF. J is TRBJ1-5 and V is TRBV27; D is ambiguous. The CDR3 length is 12 residues. The V gene's germline CDR1 is MNHEY and CDR2 SMNVEV (reference sequence). With 3 bases removed from V and 4 bases from J, the gap between germline ends came to 4 bases.

The rearrangement uses TRBV7-9 and TRBJ2-6, with 11 nucleotides matching TRBD1. V shed 3 bases and J 1 base; nucleotides not matched to a gene: 5. The CDR3 is 18 residues long. Looked up from germline, CDR1 is SEHNR and CDR2 is FQNEAQ (reference sequence). The CDR3 loop is CASSLGTGGFSGANVLTF. In nucleotides, the CDR3 is TGTGCCAGCAGCTTGGGGACAGGGGGATTTTCTGGGGCCAACGTCCTGACTTTC.

The gene calls are TRBV6-4 and TRBJ1-1, with D possibly matching TRBD1 (5 bases). The CDR3 has 13 amino acids. Germline CDR1 is MRHNA and CDR2 is SNTAGT. The germline V and J ends were trimmed by 4 bases and 7 bases, with 13 bases remaining between them. The CDR3 DNA reads TGTGCCAGCAGTGTCGGCCAGGGATATGAAGCTTTCTTT. This sequence encodes CASSVGQGYEAFF.

The V and J genes are TRBV7-8 and TRBJ2-7, with 9 bases identical to TRBD2. V lost 5 bases to trimming and J lost 7 bases; unmatched junction nucleotides: 3. Looked up from germline, CDR1 is SGHVS and CDR2 is FQNEAQ. This CDR3 spans 12 amino acids. The DNA for the CDR3 is TGTGCCAGCAGCCAAGGACTAGCGGAGCAGTACTTC. Translation: CASSQGLAEQYF.

This chain links TRBV5-8 with TRBJ2-1; no clear D gene. V was cut by 7 bases and J by 9 bases, with 14 bases left in between. The CDR3 covers 12 residues. The germline V gene has CDR1 SGHTS and CDR2 YDEGEE. The CDR3 DNA is TGTGCCAGCTTTAGCTGGTCCCCTGAGCAGTTCTTC. Translated, it gives CASFSWSPEQFF.

This rearrangement joins TRBV13 to TRBJ2-1; 7 bases agree with TRBD1. The J segment lost 8 bases and the V segment lost 6 bases, leaving 10 bases of the junction unmatched. The germline V gene has CDR1 PRHDT and CDR2 FYEKMQ (reference sequence). The CDR3 contains 14 residues. This CDR3 is CASRVGDSRDEQFF. CDR3 nucleotides: TGTGCCAGCAGAGTCGGGGACAGCCGGGATGAGCAGTTCTTC.

V and J are TRBV7-2 and TRBJ2-1, with 11 nucleotides matching TRBD2. The germline V gene has CDR1 SGHTA and CDR2 FQGNSA. Losses at the gene ends were 5 bases for V and 6 bases for J; bases not matched to a gene: 6. The CDR3 sequence is 15 residues long. Here the CDR3 reads CASSRGLAGVNEQFF. The CDR3 DNA reads as TGTGCCAGCAGCCGCGGACTAGCGGGCGTCAATGAGCAGTTCTTC.

The chain links TRBV9 to TRBJ2-1, with 9 bases fitting TRBD1. The CDR3 has 15 residues. V shed 4 bases and J 6 bases; nucleotides not matched to a gene: 8. Germline lookup yields CDR1 SGDLS and CDR2 YYNGEE. Here the CDR3 DNA reads TGTGCCAGCAGCCTTTCCGGGACAGGGCTCAATGAGCAGTTCTTC. Amino acid sequence: CASSLSGTGLNEQFF.

DNA for the CDR3: TGTGCCGGGCAGGGTGGAAACACCATATATTTT. It is translated as CAGQGGNTIYF. The V call is TRBV9, the J call TRBJ1-3; maybe TRBD1 (5 bases). The CDR3 runs to 11 residues. Germline CDR1 SGDLS, CDR2 YYNGEE. Trimming cost V 10 bases and J 3 bases, with 8 bases left between them.

The chain combines TRBV5-1 with TRBJ1-1; no clear D gene. Trimming stripped 4 bases from V and 1 base from J, with 11 bases between. The CDR3 contains 14 residues. The V gene's germline CDR1 is SGHRS and CDR2 YFSETQ. The CDR3 DNA reads TGCGCCAGCAGCCCGGCGGGAACGAACACTGAAGCTTTCTTT. Amino acids: CASSPAGTNTEAFF.

The chain carries TRBV11-3 and TRBJ2-7; 9 nucleotides match TRBD2. This CDR3 has 15 amino acids. Germline trimming cut 0 bases from V and 4 bases from J; bases unmatched to any gene: 4. Germline CDR1 SGHNT, CDR2 YENEEA. CDR3 sequence reads: CASSLDSGSQYEQYF. CDR3 DNA sequence: TGTGCCAGCAGCTTAGATAGCGGGAGCCAGTACGAGCAGTACTTC.

In its sample, this clone was seen once. The chain couples TRBV21-1 to TRBJ1-2. TRBV21-1 is a listed pseudogene. This CDR3 contains 15 residues. The CDR3, as DNA: TGTGCCAGCAGCCCTTGGGCAGGGCAGCGGGATGGCTACACCTTC. It codes for CASSPWAGQRDGYTF.

The rearrangement links TRBV5-1 to TRBJ2-1, with TRBD2 matching over 8 bases. In germline, CDR1 is SGHRS, CDR2 YFSETQ. The CDR3 length is 15 residues. V dropped 3 bases and J dropped 8; count of bases not matched to a gene: 10. The CDR3 DNA reads as TGCGCCAGCAGCTCCGGCGGGGCGGGAGGCTATGAGCAGTTCTTC. It encodes CASSSGGAGGYEQFF.